This is a list of T cell receptor beta chains from one sample in a study of T-cell memory formation after mild COVID-19. Each CDR3 protein gets one entry after TCRdb re-called the 5' RACE reads with MiXCR. The data show some 450,000 distinct CDR3 sequences, over 15% seen once. The specimen sequenced was PBMCs or a T cell subset sorted from them (not recorded which). The receptor set was obtained from an adult woman who had mild COVID-19 (a few samples of this study predate the infection). Cell type and time point are not known. CDR3s include the opening cysteine and the closing phenylalanine or tryptophan. The D gene is left open where the match is weak. Expanded clones are given a class, and other clones once, few, many or no size at all.

D,size,J,V,CDR3,DNA
NA,few,TRBJ2-3,TRBV9,CASSVGSRTRTDTQYF,TGTGCCAGCAGCGTAGGAAGCAGGACCCGCACAGATACGCAGTATTTT
NA,once,TRBJ2-2,TRBV4-3,CAISQAERGTGELFF,TGCGCCATCAGCCAAGCCGAAAGGGGGACCGGGGAGCTGTTTTTT
TRBD1,many,TRBJ2-5,TRBV4-3,CASSQAPGTGRAQYF,TGCGCCAGCAGCCAAGCCCCGGGGACAGGGAGGGCCCAGTACTTC
NA,NA,TRBJ1-2,TRBV20-1,CSVGKNYGYTF,TGCAGTGTGGGGAAGAACTATGGCTACACCTTC
NA,NA,TRBJ2-5,TRBV4-1,CASSRDPRETQYF,TGCGCCAGCTCCCGGGATCCGAGGGAGACCCAGTACTTC
NA,NA,TRBJ2-1,TRBV5-1,CASSLAVGEQFF,TGCGCCAGCAGCTTGGCCGTCGGCGAGCAGTTCTTC
TRBD1,NA,TRBJ2-7,TRBV3-1,CASNEGTGLGEQYF,TGTGCCAGCAACGAAGGGACAGGGCTCGGCGAGCAGTACTTC
TRBD2,NA,TRBJ2-1,TRBV9,CASSDPAGGEQFF,TGTGCCAGCAGCGACCCGGCGGGAGGAGAGCAGTTCTTC
NA,once,TRBJ1-3,TRBV12-3/TRBV12-4,CASKVAMRGNTIYF,TGTGCCAGCAAGGTGGCGATGAGGGGAAACACAATATATTTT
TRBD2,NA,TRBJ2-7,TRBV6-1,CASSEPRPSGVFGRGVGMDEQYF,TGTGCCAGCAGTGAACCCCGCCCTAGCGGAGTTTTCGGGAGAGGAGTTGGAATGGACGAGCAGTACTTC
NA,few,TRBJ2-2,TRBV12-3/TRBV12-4,CASSPPVGTGLFF,TGTGCCAGCAGTCCCCCTGTGGGTACGGGGCTGTTTTTT
NA,few,TRBJ2-3,TRBV29-1,CSVDTTDTQYF,TGCAGCGTGGACACCACAGATACGCAGTATTTT
NA,NA,TRBJ2-1,TRBV11-2,CASSSVQYNAEQFF,TGTGCCAGCAGCTCGGTCCAGTACAATGCCGAGCAGTTCTTC
NA,few,TRBJ2-7,TRBV20-1,CSARGWGSGHSYEQYF,TGCAGTGCTAGAGGGTGGGGTAGCGGCCACTCCTACGAGCAGTACTTC
NA,few,TRBJ2-6,TRBV9,CASSVEPGANVLTF,TGTGCCAGCAGCGTAGAACCTGGGGCCAACGTCCTGACTTTC
TRBD1,NA,TRBJ2-3,TRBV7-9,CAWDSRMSTDTQYF,TGTGCCTGGGACAGCAGAATGAGCACAGATACGCAGTATTTT
TRBD2,few,TRBJ2-7,TRBV20-1,CSAATSQRGAYEQYF,TGCAGTGCGGCGACTAGCCAAAGAGGGGCCTACGAGCAGTACTTC
NA,few,TRBJ1-5,TRBV5-5,CASSFSWAPNQPQHF,TGTGCCAGCAGCTTTAGTTGGGCTCCAAATCAGCCCCAGCATTTT
TRBD1,NA,TRBJ2-7,TRBV4-1,CASSRLPGTGRLASYEQYF,TGCGCCAGCAGCCGACTTCCGGGGACAGGGCGTCTCGCCTCCTACGAGCAGTACTTC
TRBD2,few,TRBJ2-7,TRBV6-1,CASESGGRYEQYF,TGTGCCAGCGAAAGCGGGGGCCGCTACGAGCAGTACTTC
NA,NA,TRBJ2-2,TRBV21-1,CASSKAVTSGNTGELFF,TGTGCCAGCAGCAAAGCCGTCACTAGCGGAAACACCGGGGAGCTGTTTTTT
NA,NA,TRBJ1-6,TRBV20-1,CSATPGRADSPLHF,TGCAGTGCTACCCCAGGACGGGCAGATTCACCCCTCCACTTT
TRBD2,NA,TRBJ2-3,TRBV6-1,CASSGLAGRSDTQYF,TGTGCCAGCAGTGGACTAGCGGGGAGATCAGATACGCAGTATTTT
NA,few,TRBJ2-2,TRBV7-8,CASSSSRVTGELFF,TGTGCCAGCAGCTCGTCACGGGTAACCGGGGAGCTGTTTTTT
TRBD1,few,TRBJ1-4,TRBV18,CASSPPGTGEKLFF,TGTGCCAGCTCACCACCCGGGACAGGGGAAAAACTGTTTTTT